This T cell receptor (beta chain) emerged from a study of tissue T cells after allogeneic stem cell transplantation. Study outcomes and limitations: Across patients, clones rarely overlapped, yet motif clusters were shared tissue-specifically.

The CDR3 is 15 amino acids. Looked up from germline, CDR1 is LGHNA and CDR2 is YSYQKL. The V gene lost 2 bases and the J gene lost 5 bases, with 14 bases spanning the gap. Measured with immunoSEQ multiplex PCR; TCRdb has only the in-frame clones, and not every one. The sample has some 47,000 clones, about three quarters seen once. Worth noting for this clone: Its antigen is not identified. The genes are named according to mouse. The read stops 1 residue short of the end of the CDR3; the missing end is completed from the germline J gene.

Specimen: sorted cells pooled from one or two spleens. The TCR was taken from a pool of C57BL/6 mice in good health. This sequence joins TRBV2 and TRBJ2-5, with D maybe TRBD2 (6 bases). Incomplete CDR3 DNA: TGTGCCAGCAGCCAACGACTGGTCGGCGGAGACACCCAGTAC. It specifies CASSQRLVGGDTQY. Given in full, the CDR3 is CASSQRLVGGDTQYF.